A single sample gave rise to the 14 T cell receptor beta chains below, sequenced in a study of T cells in Graves' hyperthyroidism and ophthalmopathy. The CDR3 regions of TCR beta were amplified from RNA transcripts. First-round RT-PCR with HTBI primers amplified the TCR CDR3 region. MiXCR, run by TCRdb on the multiplex PCR reads, gives a single entry per CDR3 protein. The table has around 340,000 distinct CDR3 sequences, 17% seen once. The sample comprised blood. These receptors all come from a woman aged 25-40 years with Graves' hyperthyroidism that later progressed to Graves' ophthalmopathy.

This clonotype was observed at least ten times. The chain has TRBV2 and TRBJ1-1, with D maybe TRBD1 (6 bases). This CDR3 region has 14 residues. Trimming left V 8 bases short and J 6 bases short, with 19 bases between. Germline CDR1 SNHLY, CDR2 FYNNEI. DNA of the CDR3: TGTGCCAGCGGTACGTTTAGGGAGGGGGCTGAAGCTTTCTTT. This sequence encodes CASGTFREGAEAFF.

Notes on this clonotype: The conserved phenylalanine or tryptophan is not found at the CDR3 terminus, so this likely reflects a read error. The V gene is TRBV6-2 or TRBV6-3, the J gene TRBJ1-4; 10 positions agree with TRBD1. V gave up 6 bases and J gave up 5 bases; unmatched junction bases: 3. Germline CDR1 reads MNHEY; CDR2 reads SVGEGT. The CDR3 is made up of 14 amino acids. The CDR3 here is CASSPDRGNEKLFS. For the CDR3, the DNA is TGTGCCAGCAGCCCGGACAGGGGGAATGAAAAACTGTTTTCT.

This clonotype was detected many times. The chain joins TRBV19 to TRBJ1-1; D is ambiguous. In germline, CDR1 is LNHDA, CDR2 SQIVND (reference sequence). This CDR3 has 14 amino acids. Deletions cut 3 bases from V and 1 base from J, with 9 bases between. In DNA form, the CDR3 reads TGTGCCAGTAGTATTGACGGACCGAACACTGAAGCTTTCTTT. Protein sequence: CASSIDGPNTEAFF.

This clonotype has just a few counts. V gene TRBV11-3 combines with J gene TRBJ1-1; D is undetermined. The V gene's germline CDR1 is SGHNT and CDR2 YENEEA. Trimming cost V 2 bases and J 2 bases, with 9 bases left between them. The CDR3 length is 14 residues. The CDR3 spells CASSLYLSNTEAFF. The CDR3, as DNA: TGTGCCAGCAGCTTATATCTCAGCAACACTGAAGCTTTCTTT.

The chain links TRBV11-2 to TRBJ2-7; weak D call: TRBD1 (7 bases). CDR1 and CDR2 from the germline V gene are SGHAT and FQNNGV. V lost 4 bases and J lost 3, with 22 bases in between. The CDR3 length is 17 residues. The chain's CDR3 is CASSSGGLAGPNYEQYV. The DNA for the CDR3 is TGTGCCAGCAGCTCAGGGGGGCTGGCGGGACCCAACTACGAGCAGTACGTC.

This chain links TRBV2 with TRBJ2-3, with 12 positions matching TRBD1. This CDR3 contains 15 residues. Germline V gene data show CDR1 as SNHLY and CDR2 as FYNNEI. Trimming cost V 7 bases and J 3 bases; bases outside gene matches: 5. The CDR3, as DNA: TGTGCCAGCACCGGGACAGGGGGCGCGACAGATACGCAGTATTTT. This translates into CASTGTGGATDTQYF.

Worth noting for this clonotype: Just one base apart from a much larger clone, this may be a read error. Likely a read error: the CDR3 ends without its conserved phenylalanine or tryptophan. This chain joins TRBV6-1 and TRBJ1-6; D might be TRBD1 (5 bases). The CDR3 contains 17 residues. V lost 4 bases and J 0 bases, leaving 13 bases between the germline ends. CDR1 is MNHNS, CDR2 SASEGT, per germline. CDR3 in amino acids: CASSGDLRGSYNSPLHL. In DNA form, the CDR3 reads TGTGCCAGCAGTGGAGACCTAAGGGGCTCCTATAATTCACCCCTCCACCTT.

This clonotype has ten or more counts. This CDR3 reads CAISVTGAQNTEAFF. The CDR3 nucleotides are TGTGCCATCAGTGTCACAGGGGCCCAGAACACTGAAGCTTTCTTT. The rearrangement uses TRBV10-3 and TRBJ1-1, with 7 bases lining up with TRBD1. This CDR3 comprises 15 residues. Per germline, CDR1 ENHRY and CDR2 SYGVKD. V lost 4 bases, J lost 1 base, and 6 bases stayed unmatched.

Ten or more counts support this clonotype. The junction and the germline gene differ at one end; a read error may be behind it. This chain uses TRBV7-9 with TRBJ2-1; TRBD2 matches at 8 bases. The CDR3 spans 16 residues. Germline lookup yields CDR1 SEHNR and CDR2 FQNEAQ (reference sequence). The CDR3 sequence: CASSPPTSASNNEQFF. The CDR3 nucleotides are TGTGCCAGCAGCCCTCCGACTAGCGCCTCCAACAATGAGCAGTTCTTC. Combining the CDR3 with reference TRBV7-9 and TRBJ2-1 gives the whole variable domain DTGVSQNPRHKITKRGQNVTFRCDPISEHNRLYWYRQTLGQGPEFLTYFQNEAQLEKSRLLSDRFSAERPKGSFSTLEIQRTEQGDSAMYLCASSPPTSASNNEQFFGPGTRLTVL.

The J gene is TRBJ2-3, the V gene TRBV13; 8 positions match TRBD2. V dropped 5 bases and J dropped 4; count of bases not matched to a gene: 14. The CDR3 is made up of 17 amino acids. Germline-derived CDR1 and CDR2 are PRHDT and FYEKMQ (reference sequence). CDR3 bases: TGTGCCAGCAGCCAATTGGTAAAGCGGGAGATTTCAGATACGCAGTATTTT. This codes for CASSQLVKREISDTQYF.

The CDR3 loop is CSVGAGGSNEQFF. CDR3 DNA: TGCAGCGTTGGGGCTGGGGGGAGCAATGAGCAGTTCTTC. The J gene is TRBJ2-1, the V gene TRBV29-1, with D possibly being TRBD2 (6 bases). CDR3 size: 13 residues. Germline CDR1 and CDR2: SQVTM and ANQGSEA. Trimming removed 4 bases from V and 6 bases from J, with 13 bases in between.

This clonotype was seen repeatedly, ten times or more. The V gene is TRBV6-1, the J gene TRBJ2-7; TRBD2 matches at 8 bases. Germline CDR1 reads MNHNS; CDR2 reads SASEGT. The CDR3 consists of 14 residues. Trimming at V came to 5 bases and at J to 3 bases, leaving 6 bases not matched to a gene. This CDR3 reads CASSYKSGGYEQYF. As DNA, the CDR3 is TGTGCCAGCAGTTATAAAAGCGGGGGCTACGAGCAGTACTTC.

This clonotype has a count of ten or more. The genes are TRBV5-1 and TRBJ1-3; no firm D call. The CDR3 spans 14 residues. CDR1 is SGHRS and CDR2 is YFSETQ in the germline V gene. Trimming removed 3 bases at V and 4 bases at J, with 11 bases between. The CDR3 is CASSSTGPGNTIYF. Written as DNA, the CDR3 is TGCGCCAGCAGCTCCACGGGTCCCGGAAACACCATATATTTT.

This clonotype was seen repeatedly, ten times or more. The J gene is TRBJ2-7, the V gene TRBV7-9, with D possibly being TRBD1 (6 bases). The CDR3 runs 12 residues. V was shortened by 1 base and J by 6 bases, with 7 bases between the two germline ends. Germline assignment: CDR1 SEHNR and CDR2 FQNEAQ (reference sequence). This chain's CDR3 is CASSLEGVEQYF. DNA of the CDR3: TGTGCCAGCAGCTTAGAGGGGGTCGAGCAGTACTTC.